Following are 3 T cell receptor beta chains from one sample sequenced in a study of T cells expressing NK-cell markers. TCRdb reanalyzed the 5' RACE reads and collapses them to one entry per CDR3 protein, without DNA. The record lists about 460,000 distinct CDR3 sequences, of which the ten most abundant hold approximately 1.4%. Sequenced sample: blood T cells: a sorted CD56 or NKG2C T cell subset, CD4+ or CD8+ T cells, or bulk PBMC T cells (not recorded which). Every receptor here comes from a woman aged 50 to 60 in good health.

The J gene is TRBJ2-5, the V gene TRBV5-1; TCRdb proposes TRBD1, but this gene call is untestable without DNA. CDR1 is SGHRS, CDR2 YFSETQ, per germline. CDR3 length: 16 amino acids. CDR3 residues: CASSLAGAGEEETQYF.

The CDR3 reads CASSSVMDEQFF. The genes are TRBV19 and TRBJ2-1. Germline V CDR1 and CDR2: LNHDA, SQIVND (reference sequence). The CDR3 contains 12 residues. The variable domain in full, completed from reference TRBV19 and TRBJ2-1, reads DGGITQSPKYLFRKEGQNVTLSCEQNLNHDAMYWYRQDPGQGLRLIYYSQIVNDFQKGDIAEGYSVSREKKESFPLTVTSAQKNPTAFYLCASSSVMDEQFFGPGTRLTVL.

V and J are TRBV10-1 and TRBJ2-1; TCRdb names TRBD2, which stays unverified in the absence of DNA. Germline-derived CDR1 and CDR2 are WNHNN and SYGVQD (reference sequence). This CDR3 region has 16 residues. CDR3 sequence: CASSALGTSGRNEQFF.